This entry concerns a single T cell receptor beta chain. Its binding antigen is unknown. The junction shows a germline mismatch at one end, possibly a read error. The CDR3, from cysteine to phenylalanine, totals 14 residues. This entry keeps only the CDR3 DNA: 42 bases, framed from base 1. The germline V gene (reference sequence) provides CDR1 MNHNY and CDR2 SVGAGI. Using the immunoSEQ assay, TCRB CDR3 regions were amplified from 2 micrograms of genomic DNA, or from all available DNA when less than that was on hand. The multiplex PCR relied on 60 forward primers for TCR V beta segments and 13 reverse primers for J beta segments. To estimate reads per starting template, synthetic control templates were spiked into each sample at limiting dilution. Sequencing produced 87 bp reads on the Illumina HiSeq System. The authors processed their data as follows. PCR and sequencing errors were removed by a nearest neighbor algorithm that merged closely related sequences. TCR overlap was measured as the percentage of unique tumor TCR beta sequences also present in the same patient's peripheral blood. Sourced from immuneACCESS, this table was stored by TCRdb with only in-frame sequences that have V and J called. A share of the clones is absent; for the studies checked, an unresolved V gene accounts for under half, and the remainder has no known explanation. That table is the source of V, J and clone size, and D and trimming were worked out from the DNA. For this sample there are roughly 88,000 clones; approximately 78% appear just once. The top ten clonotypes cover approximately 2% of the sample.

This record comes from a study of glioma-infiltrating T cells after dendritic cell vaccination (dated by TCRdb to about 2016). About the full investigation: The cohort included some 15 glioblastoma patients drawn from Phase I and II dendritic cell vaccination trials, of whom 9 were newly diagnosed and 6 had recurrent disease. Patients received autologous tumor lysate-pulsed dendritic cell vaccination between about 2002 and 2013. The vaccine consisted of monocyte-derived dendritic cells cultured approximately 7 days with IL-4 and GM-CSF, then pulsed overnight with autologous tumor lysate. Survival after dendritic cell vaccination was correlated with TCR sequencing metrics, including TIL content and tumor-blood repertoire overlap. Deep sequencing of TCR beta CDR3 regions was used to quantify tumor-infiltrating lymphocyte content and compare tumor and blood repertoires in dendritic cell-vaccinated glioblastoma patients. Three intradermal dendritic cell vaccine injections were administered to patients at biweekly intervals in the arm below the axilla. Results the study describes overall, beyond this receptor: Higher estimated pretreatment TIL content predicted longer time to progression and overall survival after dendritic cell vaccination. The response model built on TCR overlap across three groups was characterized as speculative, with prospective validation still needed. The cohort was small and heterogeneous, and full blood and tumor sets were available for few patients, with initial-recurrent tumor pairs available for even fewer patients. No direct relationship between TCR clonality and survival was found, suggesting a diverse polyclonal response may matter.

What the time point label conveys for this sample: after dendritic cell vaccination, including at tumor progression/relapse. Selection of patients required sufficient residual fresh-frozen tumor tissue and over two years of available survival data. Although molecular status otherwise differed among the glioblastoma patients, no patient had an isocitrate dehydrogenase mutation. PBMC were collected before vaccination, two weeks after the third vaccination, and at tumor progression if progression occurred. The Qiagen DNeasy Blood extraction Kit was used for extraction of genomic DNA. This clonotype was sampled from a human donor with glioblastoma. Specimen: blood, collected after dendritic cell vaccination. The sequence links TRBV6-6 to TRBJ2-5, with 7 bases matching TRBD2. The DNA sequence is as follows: TGTGCCAGCAGTTACGGGGGGGTGCAAGAGATCCAGTACTTC. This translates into CASSYGGVQEIQYF.